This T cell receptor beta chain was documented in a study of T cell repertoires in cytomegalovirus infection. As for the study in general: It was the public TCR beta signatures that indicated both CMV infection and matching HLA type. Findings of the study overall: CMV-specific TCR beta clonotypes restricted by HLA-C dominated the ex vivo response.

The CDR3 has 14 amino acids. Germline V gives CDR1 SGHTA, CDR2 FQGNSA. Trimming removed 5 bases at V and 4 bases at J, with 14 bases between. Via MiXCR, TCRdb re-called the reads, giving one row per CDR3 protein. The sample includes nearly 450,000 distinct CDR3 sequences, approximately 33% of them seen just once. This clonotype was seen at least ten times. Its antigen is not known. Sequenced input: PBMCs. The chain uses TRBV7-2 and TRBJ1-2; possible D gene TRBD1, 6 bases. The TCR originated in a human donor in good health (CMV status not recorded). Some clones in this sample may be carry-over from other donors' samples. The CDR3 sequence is CASSPYGGPYGYTF. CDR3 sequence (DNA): TGTGCCAGCAGCCCCTACGGGGGCCCCTATGGCTACACCTTC.